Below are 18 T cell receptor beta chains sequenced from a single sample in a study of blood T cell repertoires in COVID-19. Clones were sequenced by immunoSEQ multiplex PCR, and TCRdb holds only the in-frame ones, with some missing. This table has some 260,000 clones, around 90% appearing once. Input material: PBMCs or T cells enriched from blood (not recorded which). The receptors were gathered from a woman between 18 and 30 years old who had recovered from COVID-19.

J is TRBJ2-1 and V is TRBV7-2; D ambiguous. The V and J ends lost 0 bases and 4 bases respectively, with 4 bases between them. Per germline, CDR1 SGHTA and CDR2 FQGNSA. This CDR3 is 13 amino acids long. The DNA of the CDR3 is TGTGCCAGCAGCTTAGCTCTTTACAATGAGCAGTTCTTC. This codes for CASSLALYNEQFF.

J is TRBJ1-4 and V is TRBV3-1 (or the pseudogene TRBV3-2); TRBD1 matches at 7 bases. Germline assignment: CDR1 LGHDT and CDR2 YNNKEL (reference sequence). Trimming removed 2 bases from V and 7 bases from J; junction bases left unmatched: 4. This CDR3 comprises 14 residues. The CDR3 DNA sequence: TGTGCCAGCAGCCAAACAGGGGCGCGTGAAAAACTGTTTTTT. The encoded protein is CASSQTGAREKLFF.

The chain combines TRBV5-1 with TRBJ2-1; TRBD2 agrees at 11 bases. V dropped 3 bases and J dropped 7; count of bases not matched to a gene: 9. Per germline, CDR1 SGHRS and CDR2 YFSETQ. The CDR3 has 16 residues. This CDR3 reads CASSSIAGGPGNEQFF. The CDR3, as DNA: TGCGCCAGCAGCTCGATAGCGGGGGGGCCAGGGAATGAGCAGTTCTTC.

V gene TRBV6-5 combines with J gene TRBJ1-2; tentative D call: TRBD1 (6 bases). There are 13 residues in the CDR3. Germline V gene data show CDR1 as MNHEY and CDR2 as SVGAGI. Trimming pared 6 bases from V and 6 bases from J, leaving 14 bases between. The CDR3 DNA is TGTGCCAGCAGACTCAGGGGTTTTGATGGCTACACCTTC. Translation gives CASRLRGFDGYTF.

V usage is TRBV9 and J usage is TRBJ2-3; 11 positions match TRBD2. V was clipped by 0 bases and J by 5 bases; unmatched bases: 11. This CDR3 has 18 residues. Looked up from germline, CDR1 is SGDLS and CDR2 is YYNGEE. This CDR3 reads CASSVAPPLAGGGDTQYF. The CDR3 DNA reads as TGTGCCAGCAGCGTAGCTCCCCCCCTAGCGGGGGGCGGAGATACGCAGTATTTT.

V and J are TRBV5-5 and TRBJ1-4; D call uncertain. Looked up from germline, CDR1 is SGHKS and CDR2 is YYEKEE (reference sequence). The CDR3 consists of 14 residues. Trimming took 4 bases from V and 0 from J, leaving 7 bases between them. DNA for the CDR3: TGTGCCAGCAGCACAGTTGCAACTAATGAAAAACTGTTTTTT. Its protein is CASSTVATNEKLFF.

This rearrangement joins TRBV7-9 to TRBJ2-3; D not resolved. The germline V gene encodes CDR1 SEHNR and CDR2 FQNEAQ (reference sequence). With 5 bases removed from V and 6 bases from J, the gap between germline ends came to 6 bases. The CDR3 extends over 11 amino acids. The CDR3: CASSLRDTQYF. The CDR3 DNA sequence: TGTGCCAGCAGCCTCAGGGATACGCAGTATTTT.

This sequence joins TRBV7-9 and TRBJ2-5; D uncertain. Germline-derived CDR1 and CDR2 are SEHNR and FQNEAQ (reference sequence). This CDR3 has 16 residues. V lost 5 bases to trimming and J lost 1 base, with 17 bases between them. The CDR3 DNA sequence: TGTGCCAGCAGCCATCCGGCGGTAGAGATCCAAGAGACCCAGTACTTC. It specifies CASSHPAVEIQETQYF.

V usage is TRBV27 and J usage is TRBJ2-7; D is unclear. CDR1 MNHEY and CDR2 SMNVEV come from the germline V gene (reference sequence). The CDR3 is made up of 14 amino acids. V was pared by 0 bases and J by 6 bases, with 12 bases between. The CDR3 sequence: CASSLSPSSIEQYF. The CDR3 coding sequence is TGTGCCAGCAGTTTATCTCCTAGTAGTATCGAGCAGTACTTC.

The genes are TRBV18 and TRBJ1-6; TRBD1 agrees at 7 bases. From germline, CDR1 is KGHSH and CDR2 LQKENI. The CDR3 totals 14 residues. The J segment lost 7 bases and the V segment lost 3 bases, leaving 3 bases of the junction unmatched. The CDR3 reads CASSPDRVNSPLHF. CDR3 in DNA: TGTGCCAGCTCACCCGACAGGGTGAATTCACCCCTCCACTTT.

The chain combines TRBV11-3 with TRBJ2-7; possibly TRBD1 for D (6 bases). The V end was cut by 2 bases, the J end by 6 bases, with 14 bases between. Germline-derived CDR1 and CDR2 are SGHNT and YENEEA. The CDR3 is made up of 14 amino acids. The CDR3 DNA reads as TGTGCCAGCAGCTTATGGGGGCGTATGGCCGAGCAGTACTTC. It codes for CASSLWGRMAEQYF.

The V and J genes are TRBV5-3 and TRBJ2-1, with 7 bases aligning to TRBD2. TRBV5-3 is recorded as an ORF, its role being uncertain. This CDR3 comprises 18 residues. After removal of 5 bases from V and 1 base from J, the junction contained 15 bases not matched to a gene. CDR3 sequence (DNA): TGTGCCAGAAGACACGGAGCGCGGTGGGAGGGTTCCTACAATGAGCAGTTCTTC. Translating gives CARRHGARWEGSYNEQFF.

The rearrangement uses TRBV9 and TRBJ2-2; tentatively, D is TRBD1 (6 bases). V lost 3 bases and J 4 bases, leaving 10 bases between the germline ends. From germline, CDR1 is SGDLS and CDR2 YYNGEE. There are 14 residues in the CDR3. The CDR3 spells CASSGQGSTGELFF. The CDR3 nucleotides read TGTGCCAGCAGCGGCCAGGGGTCCACCGGGGAGCTGTTTTTT.

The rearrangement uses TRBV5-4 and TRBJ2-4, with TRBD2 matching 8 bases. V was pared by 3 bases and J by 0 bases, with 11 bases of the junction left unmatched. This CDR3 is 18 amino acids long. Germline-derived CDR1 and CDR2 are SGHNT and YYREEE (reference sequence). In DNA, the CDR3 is TGTGCCAGCAGCTCGGGGGGGTGGGCTGCCCTAGCCAAAAACATTCAGTACTTC. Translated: CASSSGGWAALAKNIQYF.

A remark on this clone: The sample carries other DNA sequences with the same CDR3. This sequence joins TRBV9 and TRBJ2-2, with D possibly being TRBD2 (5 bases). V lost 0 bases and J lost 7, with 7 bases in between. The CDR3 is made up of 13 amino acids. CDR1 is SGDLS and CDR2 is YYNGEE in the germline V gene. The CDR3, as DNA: TGTGCCAGCAGCGTAGTGGGGAGCGGGGAGCTGTTTTTT. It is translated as CASSVVGSGELFF.

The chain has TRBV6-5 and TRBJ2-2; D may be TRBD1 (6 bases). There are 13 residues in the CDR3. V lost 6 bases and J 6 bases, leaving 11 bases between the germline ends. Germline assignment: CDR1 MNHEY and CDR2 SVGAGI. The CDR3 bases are TGTGCCAGCAGGTTTGGGGGCCCCGGGGAGCTGTTTTTT. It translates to CASRFGGPGELFF.

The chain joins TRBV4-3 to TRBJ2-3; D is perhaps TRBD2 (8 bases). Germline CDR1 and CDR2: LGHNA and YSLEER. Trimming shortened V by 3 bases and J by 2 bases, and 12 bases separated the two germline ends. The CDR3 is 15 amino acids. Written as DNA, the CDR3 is TGCGCCAGCAGCCATAGCGGGACAGACACAGATACGCAGTATTTT. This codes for CASSHSGTDTDTQYF.

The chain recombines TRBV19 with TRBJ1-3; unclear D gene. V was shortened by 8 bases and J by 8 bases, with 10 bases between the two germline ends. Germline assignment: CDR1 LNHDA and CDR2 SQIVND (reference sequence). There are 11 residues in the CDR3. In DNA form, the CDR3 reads TGTGCCAGTCAGCAGGTTGACACCATATATTTT. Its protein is CASQQVDTIYF.